One sample yielded the 9 T cell receptor beta chains listed below, sequenced in a study of T-cell reconstitution after alpha-beta-depleted transplantation in children. The authors prepared the TCRbeta library with unique molecular identifiers. MiXCR, run by TCRdb on the PCR reads, gives a single entry per CDR3 protein. Found here are around 240,000 distinct CDR3 sequences, around 8.9% of them singletons; the top ten hold roughly 5.1%. This specimen was PBMCs from the stem cell graft donor, taken from the stem cell graft. Every receptor here comes from a human donor who donated a stem cell graft to a child with SCID.

This clonotype was picked up a small number of times. The chain recombines TRBV20-1 with TRBJ2-1; 8 bases map to TRBD1. The germline V gene encodes CDR1 DFQATT and CDR2 SNEGSKA (reference sequence). CDR3 length: 16 amino acids. V trimming: 3 bases; J trimming: 5 bases; junction bases outside the gene matches: 12. The CDR3 protein is CSASLGWTGRNNEQFF. CDR3 DNA sequence: TGCAGTGCTAGCTTGGGATGGACAGGGAGAAACAATGAGCAGTTCTTC.

This clonotype was picked up many times. The chain couples TRBV20-1 to TRBJ2-7, with 9 bases matching TRBD1. This CDR3 region has 13 residues. V shed 3 bases and J 9 bases; nucleotides not matched to a gene: 9. From germline, CDR1 is DFQATT and CDR2 SNEGSKA (reference sequence). CDR3 nucleotides: TGCAGTGCTAGGACAGGGGGTGTATCTGGGCAGTACTTC. Translating it yields CSARTGGVSGQYF.

This clonotype occurred many times. The rearrangement joins TRBV20-1 to TRBJ2-3; 8 nucleotides align to TRBD2. V dropped 6 bases and J dropped 0; count of bases not matched to a gene: 8. The CDR3 covers 15 residues. CDR1 and CDR2 (germline): DFQATT, SNEGSKA (reference sequence). For the CDR3, the DNA is TGCAGTGCGGCCGGGACTAGACCTAGCACAGATACGCAGTATTTT. Its protein product is CSAAGTRPSTDTQYF.

This clonotype showed up many times. The gene calls are TRBV7-8 and TRBJ2-1, with 8 bases identical to TRBD2. The trim removed 5 bases at V and 0 bases at J, leaving 9 bases unmatched. The CDR3 length is 17 residues. Germline CDR1 SGHVS, CDR2 FQNEAQ. CDR3 amino acids: CASSPFPGGSSYNEQFF. The CDR3 DNA reads as TGTGCCAGCAGCCCCTTCCCGGGGGGGAGCTCCTACAATGAGCAGTTCTTC.

This clonotype has ten or more counts. J is TRBJ2-7 and V is TRBV20-1; TRBD2 matches 7 bases. V was pared by 6 bases and J by 1 base, with 9 bases of the junction left unmatched. CDR1 and CDR2 from the germline V gene are DFQATT and SNEGSKA (reference sequence). The CDR3 is made up of 14 amino acids. In nucleotides, the CDR3 is TGCAGTGCGAAACGACCGGGACTATCCTACGAGCAGTACTTC. Protein sequence: CSAKRPGLSYEQYF.

This chain connects TRBV4-3 to TRBJ1-3; no reliable D call. V shed 0 bases and J shed 0 bases, with 15 bases lying between them. This CDR3 is built from 18 residues. Germline V gene lookup returns CDR1 LGHNA and CDR2 YSLEER. CDR3 in amino acids: CASSQDSRIGDSGNTIYF. The CDR3, as DNA: TGCGCCAGCAGCCAAGACTCGCGAATAGGAGACTCTGGAAACACCATATATTTT.

The chain has TRBV20-1 and TRBJ1-1; D is undetermined. Germline CDR1 and CDR2: DFQATT and SNEGSKA (reference sequence). With 3 bases removed from V and 1 base from J, the gap between germline ends came to 12 bases. This CDR3 has 14 residues. The CDR3 DNA follows: TGCAGTGCTAGGGCCCCGGGCCGGAACACTGAAGCTTTCTTT. As protein: CSARAPGRNTEAFF.

This clonotype has a count of ten or more. This rearrangement joins TRBV7-9 to TRBJ2-7, with D possibly being TRBD2 (6 bases). Germline V gene data show CDR1 as SEHNR and CDR2 as FQNEAQ (reference sequence). The CDR3 length is 15 residues. V shed 1 base and J shed 6 bases, with 16 bases lying between them. The CDR3, as DNA: TGTGCCAGCAGCTTAGTTCCAGGGAGGACTTTCGAGCAGTACTTC. It is translated as CASSLVPGRTFEQYF.

There are many counts of this clonotype. V usage is TRBV20-1 and J usage is TRBJ2-3, with TRBD1 as a possible D gene (6 bases). CDR1 DFQATT and CDR2 SNEGSKA come from the germline V gene (reference sequence). Between the trimmed V and J ends, which lost 4 bases and 5 bases, there was a span of 19 bases. This CDR3 comprises 15 residues. CDR3 loop: CSAKQGPLGRDTQYF. The CDR3 nucleotides read TGCAGTGCTAAACAGGGACCGCTGGGGAGAGATACGCAGTATTTT.